This T cell receptor beta chain was sequenced in a study of regulatory T cells in long-lasting Graves disease (dated by TCRdb to the early 2020s). For the study in its entirety: To count as having persistent Graves' disease, a patient had to have received antithyroid drug treatment for over 5 years with TSH receptor autoantibodies remaining persistently positive. Peripheral blood TCR sequencing and RNA sequencing compared persistent Graves' disease patients with newly diagnosed Graves' disease patients. The study took place in China and was registered as a clinical trial. A total of some 33 samples were covered by TCR sequencing, comprising some 13 persistent and some 20 newly diagnosed Graves' disease patients. Antithyroid drugs had been taken for ten to twelve years on average by persistent Graves' disease patients in the clinical cohort.

Explained via the paper, the time point label denotes: persistent/refractory GD, antithyroid drugs over 5 years with positive TRAb. RNA was extracted from PBMCs in TRIzol for both TCR sequencing and RNA sequencing. The diagnosis of Graves' disease was made according to American Thyroid Association guidelines. Recruitment of patients was carried out at an endocrinology department in Xi'an, China. Each patient gave 9 to 10 milliliters of peripheral blood, collected in an EDTA anticoagulant tube. Ficoll Paque Plus density gradient separation was used to isolate PBMCs, and no further T cell sorting was performed. An Agilent 2100 Bioanalyzer and agarose gel were used to check RNA quality, while a NanoDrop 2000 measured RNA concentration. Points the paper makes about the study in general: Only the TCR beta chain was sequenced and analyzed. Peripheral blood alone was examined, since thyroid tissue, which constituted the primary lesion, could not be accessed. Compared with newly diagnosed patients, persistent Graves' disease patients had lower TCR Shannon entropy and fewer highly expanded clones, which suggests clonal expansion. TRBV28, TRBJ1-2 and TRBJ2-5 were preferentially used in persistent disease, while TRBV20-1 and TRBJ2-1 were favored in newly diagnosed disease. The authors acknowledged the small sample size as a limitation that may reduce accuracy. Patients with persistent disease shared more public clonotypes (about 2,500) than newly diagnosed patients did (more than 900).

A remark on this clonotype: The clone's antigen remains unknown. The record has no base qualities; no much larger clone is one base away.

For this chain, trimming is 6 bases at the V end and 5 bases at the J end, and the number of junction bases without a gene match is 6. CDR1 and CDR2, per the germline V gene, are MGHDK and SYGVNS. The CDR3 numbers 14 residues from cysteine through phenylalanine. CDR3 DNA is the only sequence kept; it has 42 bases, read in frame from the first base. The library was produced with multiplex PCR. The run used an Illumina HiSeq 4000. To build TCR beta libraries, CDR3 regions were amplified by Arm-PCR using iRepertoire HTBI primers. Gel purification was performed on PCR products prior to sequencing. From the authors' description of their analysis: A total of fewer than 65 TRBV and 14 TRBJ segments were identified across samples and were used for gene usage analysis of CDR3 amino acid clonotypes. COPE and FqMerger were used to merge the filtered high-quality paired reads into contigs. BLAST was used to align contigs to IMGT TRBV, TRBD and TRBJ reference genes, with CDR3 defined following IMGT. Any clonotype with a frequency above 0.1% was classified as a highly expanded clone. Shannon entropy was used to measure repertoire diversity, and the Gini coefficient was used to measure V-J evenness. A clonotype was considered public if more than one individual shared it. Using fastp trimming at Q25 and MiXCR clonotype assembly, TCRdb reanalyzed the public sequencing data and kept in-frame beta chains. Rows with a matching CDR3 protein are joined into one entry that keeps the most common DNA and genes. TCRdb's processing, not the authors' own work, is the source of the V and J calls. The sample data list 390,000 or so distinct CDR3 sequences, and roughly 24% of these were observed just once. The ten largest make up around 30% of the sample.

This chain is built from TRBV25-1 and TRBJ2-5, with TRBD2 matching 10 junction bases. Sequenced material: peripheral blood mononuclear cells (PBMCs), taken when the disease was refractory, from a patient treated with antithyroid drugs. This receptor was identified in a woman aged 40 to 49 with Graves disease. Donor details come from another sample of the same person, matched by shared clones. The base sequence is TGTGCCAGCAGAAAAGCTAGCGGGAGTGAGACCCAGTACTTC. Translated, this is CASRKASGSETQYF.